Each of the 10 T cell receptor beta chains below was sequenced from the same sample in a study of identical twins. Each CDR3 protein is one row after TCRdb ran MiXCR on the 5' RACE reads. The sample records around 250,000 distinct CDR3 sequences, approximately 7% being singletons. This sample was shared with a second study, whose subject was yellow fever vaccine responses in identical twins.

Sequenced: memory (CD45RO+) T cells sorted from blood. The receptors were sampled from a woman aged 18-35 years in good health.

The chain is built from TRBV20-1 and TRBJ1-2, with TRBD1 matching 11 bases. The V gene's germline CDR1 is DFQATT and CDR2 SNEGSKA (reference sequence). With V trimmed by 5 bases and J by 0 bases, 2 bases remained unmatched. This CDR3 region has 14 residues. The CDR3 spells CSAPDRGPNYGYTF. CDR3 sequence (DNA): TGCAGTGCTCCGGACAGGGGGCCTAACTATGGCTACACCTTC.

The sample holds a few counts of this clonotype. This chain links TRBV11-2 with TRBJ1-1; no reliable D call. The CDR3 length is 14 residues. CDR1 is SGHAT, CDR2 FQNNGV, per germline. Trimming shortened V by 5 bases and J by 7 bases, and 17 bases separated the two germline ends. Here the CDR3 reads CASSPLRRSNEAFF. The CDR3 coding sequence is TGTGCCAGCAGCCCCTTACGACGGTCTAATGAAGCTTTCTTT.

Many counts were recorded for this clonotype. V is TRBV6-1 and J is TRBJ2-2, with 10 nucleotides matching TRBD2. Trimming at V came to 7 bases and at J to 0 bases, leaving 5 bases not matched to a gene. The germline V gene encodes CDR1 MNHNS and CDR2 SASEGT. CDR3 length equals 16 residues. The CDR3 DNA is TGTGCCAGCATCCAGCGGGGGGGCCCGAACACCGGGGAGCTGTTTTTT. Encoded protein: CASIQRGGPNTGELFF.

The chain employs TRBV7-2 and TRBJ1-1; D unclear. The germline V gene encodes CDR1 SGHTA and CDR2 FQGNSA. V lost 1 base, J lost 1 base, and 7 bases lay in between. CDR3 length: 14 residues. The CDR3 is CASSLVLGNTEAFF. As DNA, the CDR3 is TGTGCCAGCAGCTTAGTACTCGGGAACACTGAAGCTTTCTTT.

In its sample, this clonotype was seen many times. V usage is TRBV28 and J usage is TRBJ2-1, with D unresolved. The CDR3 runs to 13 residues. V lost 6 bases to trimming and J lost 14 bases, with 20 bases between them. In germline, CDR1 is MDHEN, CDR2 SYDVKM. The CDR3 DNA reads TGTGCCAGCAGGCCCGAATTAACTATTAGGGAGTTCTTC. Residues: CASRPELTIREFF.

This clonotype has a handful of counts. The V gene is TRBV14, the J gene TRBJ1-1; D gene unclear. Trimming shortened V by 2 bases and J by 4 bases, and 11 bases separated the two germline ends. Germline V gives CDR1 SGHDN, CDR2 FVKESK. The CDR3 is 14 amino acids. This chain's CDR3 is CASSQQQTVTEAFF. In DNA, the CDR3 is TGTGCCAGCAGCCAACAACAGACGGTCACTGAAGCTTTCTTT.

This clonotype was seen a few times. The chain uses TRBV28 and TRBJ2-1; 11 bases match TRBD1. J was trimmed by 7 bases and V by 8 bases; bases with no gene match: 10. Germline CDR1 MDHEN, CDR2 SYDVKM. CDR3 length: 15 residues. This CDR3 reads CASPPGQGAVNEQFF. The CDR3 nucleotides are TGTGCCAGCCCCCCCGGACAGGGGGCAGTTAATGAGCAGTTCTTC.

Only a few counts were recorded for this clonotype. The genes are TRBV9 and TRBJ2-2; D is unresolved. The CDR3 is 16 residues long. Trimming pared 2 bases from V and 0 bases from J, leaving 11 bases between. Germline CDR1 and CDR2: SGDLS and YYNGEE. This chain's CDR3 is CASSVLSATNTGELFF. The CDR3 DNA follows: TGTGCCAGCAGCGTGCTAAGCGCCACGAACACCGGGGAGCTGTTTTTT.

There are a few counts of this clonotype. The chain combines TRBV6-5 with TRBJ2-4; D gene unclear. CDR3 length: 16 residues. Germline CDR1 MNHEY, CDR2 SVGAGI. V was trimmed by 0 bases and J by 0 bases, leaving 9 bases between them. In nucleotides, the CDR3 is TGTGCCAGCAGTTACTCAACACCTCTAGCCAAAAACATTCAGTACTTC. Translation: CASSYSTPLAKNIQYF.

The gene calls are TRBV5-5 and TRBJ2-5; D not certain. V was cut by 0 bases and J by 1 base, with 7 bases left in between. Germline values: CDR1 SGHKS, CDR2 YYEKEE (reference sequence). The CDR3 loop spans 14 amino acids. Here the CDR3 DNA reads TGTGCCAGCAGCTTGGGGCCGCCCCAAGAGACCCAGTACTTC. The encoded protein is CASSLGPPQETQYF.